The 27 T cell receptor beta chains listed next were all sequenced from one sample in a study of regulatory T cells in long-lasting Graves disease. The time point: newly diagnosed GD, antithyroid drugs for less than 3 months. RNA extracted from PBMCs served as the sequencing template. iRepertoire HTBI primers and Arm-PCR of CDR3 regions built TCR beta libraries. MiXCR was run by TCRdb on the multiplex PCR reads, yielding one entry per CDR3 protein. The sample contains about 380,000 distinct CDR3 sequences, about a sixth of which appear only once. The source was peripheral blood mononuclear cells (PBMCs), collected at new diagnosis, from a patient treated with antithyroid drugs. The receptors originated from a female donor with Graves disease.

This chain uses TRBV7-2 with TRBJ1-6; D remains ambiguous. Germline V gene sequence: CDR1 SGHTA, CDR2 FQGNSA. V shed 3 bases and J shed 10 bases, with 10 bases lying between them. The CDR3 spans 13 residues. CDR3 loop: CASSLGGSSPLHF. CDR3 in DNA: TGTGCCAGCAGCTTGGGTGGTAGCTCACCCCTCCACTTT.

The genes are TRBV7-2 and TRBJ2-1; 7 positions agree with TRBD2. V shed 7 bases, J shed 10 bases, and the junction held 7 bases outside the gene matches. This CDR3 has 12 residues. Germline V CDR1 and CDR2: SGHTA, FQGNSA. The CDR3 DNA reads TGTGCCAGCAATCCCGGGACTAACGAGCAGTTCTTC. Encoded protein: CASNPGTNEQFF. Full variable domain (rest looked up from reference TRBV7-2 and TRBJ2-1): GAGVSQSPSNKVTEKGKDVELRCDPISGHTALYWYRQSLGQGLEFLIYFQGNSAPDKSGLPSDRFSAERTGGSVSTLTIQRTQQEDSAVYLCASNPGTNEQFFGPGTRLTVL.

This clonotype was detected ten times or more. The genes are TRBV6-5 and TRBJ2-7; 12 bases map to TRBD2. V shed 4 bases, J shed 2 bases, and the junction held 6 bases outside the gene matches. The CDR3 is 16 residues long. CDR1 and CDR2 from the germline V gene are MNHEY and SVGAGI. For the CDR3, the DNA is TGTGCCAGCAGTTCCCACCGGACTAGCGGGACCTACGAGCAGTACTTC. Its protein is CASSSHRTSGTYEQYF.

This clonotype was seen ten or more times. V usage is TRBV2 and J usage is TRBJ1-2; D not certain. The CDR3 length is 14 residues. V was shortened by 6 bases and J by 4 bases, with 15 bases between the two germline ends. In germline, CDR1 is SNHLY, CDR2 FYNNEI. CDR3 in amino acids: CASSEKPAAYGYTF. CDR3 nucleotide sequence: TGTGCCAGCAGCGAAAAACCAGCTGCCTATGGCTACACCTTC.

This chain connects TRBV30 to TRBJ2-1, with TRBD2 identical over 9 bases. V shed 2 bases and J 5 bases; nucleotides not matched to a gene: 10. Germline CDR1 is GTSNPN and CDR2 is SVGIG (reference sequence). The CDR3 loop spans 16 amino acids. The CDR3, as DNA: TGTGCCTGGAGTCGGCGCAGCGGGAGGCCCAACAATGAGCAGTTCTTC. It yields the protein CAWSRRSGRPNNEQFF.

This clonotype was observed at least ten times. The CDR3 DNA sequence: TGCGCCAGCAGCTTACCCCTTTCCGGGGTTAACACCGGGGAGCTGTTTTTT. This translates into CASSLPLSGVNTGELFF. The rearrangement joins TRBV5-1 to TRBJ2-2; possible D gene TRBD2, 5 bases. The CDR3 runs 17 residues. Between the trimmed V and J ends, which lost 2 bases and 2 bases, there was a span of 16 bases. Germline V gene lookup returns CDR1 SGHRS and CDR2 YFSETQ.

This clonotype was detected many times. The chain couples TRBV10-3 to TRBJ1-1; perhaps TRBD1 as D (6 bases). The CDR3 runs 14 residues. The V gene lost 4 bases and the J gene lost 1 base, with 10 bases spanning the gap. Germline-derived CDR1 and CDR2 are ENHRY and SYGVKD. The CDR3 nucleotides are TGTGCCATCAGTGTACGACAGGAGAACACTGAAGCTTTCTTT. It is translated as CAISVRQENTEAFF.

This clonotype was found many times. The chain recombines TRBV20-1 with TRBJ2-5; 13 nucleotides align to TRBD2. The CDR3 runs to 15 residues. Germline V gene data show CDR1 as DFQATT and CDR2 as SNEGSKA (reference sequence). With 2 bases clipped from V and 5 bases from J, the junction kept 5 bases outside the gene matches. The CDR3 DNA reads TGCAGTGCTAGATGGACTAGCGGGGGCGGGGAGACCCAGTACTTC. Its protein is CSARWTSGGGETQYF.

The V and J genes are TRBV18 and TRBJ2-3; the D is unclear. V shed 4 bases and J shed 4 bases, with 18 bases lying between them. The CDR3 has 16 amino acids. The germline CDR1 and CDR2 sequences are KGHSH and LQKENI. CDR3 DNA: TGTGCCAGCTCACTAACGGGCGAACTCACGGCAGATACGCAGTATTTT. Translated: CASSLTGELTADTQYF.

This clonotype has ten or more counts. J is TRBJ2-3 and V is TRBV20-1, with no clear D. Trimming took 5 bases from V and 1 from J, leaving 7 bases between them. CDR3 size: 12 residues. The germline V gene encodes CDR1 DFQATT and CDR2 SNEGSKA (reference sequence). The CDR3 spells CSALEGTDTQYF. CDR3 nucleotide sequence: TGCAGTGCTCTAGAGGGCACAGATACGCAGTATTTT.

In this sample, this clonotype turned up many times. J is TRBJ1-4 and V is TRBV5-1; D not resolved. Germline assignment: CDR1 SGHRS and CDR2 YFSETQ. The germline V and J ends were trimmed by 3 bases and 4 bases, with 10 bases remaining between them. This CDR3 region has 14 residues. The CDR3 DNA reads as TGCGCCAGCAGCTCCCGGGAATATAATGAAAAACTGTTTTTT. Translation: CASSSREYNEKLFF.

This clonotype was observed a handful of times. The rearrangement uses TRBV10-3 and TRBJ1-2, with D tentatively TRBD1 (5 bases). Germline V CDR1 and CDR2: ENHRY, SYGVKD. The CDR3 is 13 residues long. V was cut by 0 bases and J by 8 bases, with 10 bases left in between. The CDR3 is CAISESAGTGYTF. The CDR3 coding sequence is TGTGCCATCAGTGAGTCGGCAGGGACCGGCTACACCTTC.

This clonotype was observed many times. This sequence joins TRBV11-2 and TRBJ1-4, with D maybe TRBD1 (5 bases). The V gene's germline CDR1 is SGHAT and CDR2 FQNNGV. Trimming shortened V by 3 bases and J by 6 bases, and 17 bases separated the two germline ends. The CDR3 length is 16 residues. CDR3 coding DNA: TGTGCCAGCAGCTTGGGGACTCCAAACGACGATGAAAAACTGTTTTTT. Translated: CASSLGTPNDDEKLFF.

This clonotype has only a few counts. The rearrangement uses TRBV5-1 and TRBJ1-4, with 8 nucleotides matching TRBD1. The CDR3 sequence is 16 residues long. The J segment lost 6 bases and the V segment lost 0 bases, leaving 7 bases of the junction unmatched. Germline assignment: CDR1 SGHRS and CDR2 YFSETQ. The CDR3 DNA reads as TGCGCCAGCAGCTTGGAGCAGGGGGCGGGGTATGAAAAACTGTTTTTT. It codes for CASSLEQGAGYEKLFF.

This clonotype was recorded at least ten times. The V call is TRBV7-2, the J call TRBJ2-3, with D possibly TRBD1 on 6 matching bases. Between the trimmed V and J ends, which lost 5 bases and 8 bases, there was a span of 17 bases. The CDR3 totals 14 residues. CDR1 and CDR2 from the germline V gene are SGHTA and FQGNSA. CDR3 region: CASSQGTWMGTQYF. CDR3 sequence (DNA): TGTGCCAGCAGCCAGGGGACCTGGATGGGTACGCAGTATTTT.

On this clonotype: A much larger clone sits a single nucleotide away, making a read error possible. In nucleotides, the CDR3 is TGTGCCAGCAGCCGCCACGCCTCTTCGGACAGGGGGTTTGTAGTCGATCAGCCCCAGCATTTT. Translation gives CASSRHASSDRGFVVDQPQHF. This chain links TRBV6-1 with TRBJ1-5, with 10 bases fitting TRBD1. Germline V gene data show CDR1 as MNHNS and CDR2 as SASEGT. The J segment lost 5 bases and the V segment lost 6 bases, leaving 25 bases of the junction unmatched. There are 21 residues in the CDR3.

This clonotype came up many times. The V and J genes are TRBV6-5 and TRBJ1-1; D gene ambiguous. Germline V lookup: CDR1 MNHEY, CDR2 SVGAGI. The CDR3 loop spans 16 amino acids. V dropped 2 bases and J dropped 1 base, with 14 bases sitting between them. Written as DNA, the CDR3 is TGTGCCAGCAGTTACCGGAGGGAGGCTAGGAACACTGAAGCTTTCTTT. As protein: CASSYRREARNTEAFF.

This clonotype was counted a few times. The CDR3 DNA reads as TGTGCCAGCAGCTTCGAGGACACGTCCTTATTGGGCTACACCTTC. It is translated as CASSFEDTSLLGYTF. The rearrangement uses TRBV13 and TRBJ1-2; possibly TRBD1 for D (5 bases). The CDR3 contains 15 residues. Germline CDR1 reads PRHDT; CDR2 reads FYEKMQ (reference sequence). Trimming pared 3 bases from V and 8 bases from J, leaving 19 bases between.

This clonotype has just a few counts. The V and J genes are TRBV20-1 and TRBJ2-3, with TRBD2 matching over 12 bases. This CDR3 spans 17 amino acids. Germline loops: CDR1 DFQATT, CDR2 SNEGSKA (reference sequence). V trimming: 3 bases; J trimming: 3 bases; junction bases outside the gene matches: 10. CDR3 nucleotides: TGCAGTGCTAGGAAACTAGCGGGGGGTCTGAGTACAGATACGCAGTATTTT. Encoded protein: CSARKLAGGLSTDTQYF.

Many counts were recorded for this clonotype. The rearrangement links TRBV11-2 to TRBJ2-3; the match to TRBD1 covers 7 bases. The trim removed 3 bases at V and 5 bases at J, leaving 2 bases unmatched. The CDR3 has 13 residues. Germline V CDR1 and CDR2: SGHAT, FQNNGV. CDR3 in amino acids: CASSFWTGDTQYF. CDR3 in DNA: TGTGCCAGCAGCTTTTGGACAGGAGATACGCAGTATTTT.

There are a few counts of this clonotype. The chain recombines TRBV5-4 with TRBJ1-4; TRBD1 agrees at 9 bases. In germline, CDR1 is SGHNT, CDR2 YYREEE (reference sequence). The CDR3 runs 16 residues. The J segment lost 2 bases and the V segment lost 4 bases, leaving 6 bases of the junction unmatched. CDR3 DNA sequence: TGTGCCAGCAGCCTAAACAGGGGGCGGACTAATGAAAAACTGTTTTTT. Translation gives CASSLNRGRTNEKLFF.

This clonotype was seen at least ten times. This chain uses TRBV20-1 with TRBJ1-5; D uncertain. From germline, CDR1 is DFQATT and CDR2 SNEGSKA (reference sequence). This CDR3 has 11 amino acids. Trimming took 1 base from V and 12 from J, leaving 10 bases between them. CDR3 sequence: CSARGPEHQHF. CDR3 DNA: TGCAGTGCTAGAGGGCCAGAGCACCAGCATTTT.

The rearrangement joins TRBV4-3 to TRBJ2-2, with TRBD2 identical over 9 bases. The length of the CDR3 is 18 residues. Per the germline V gene, CDR1 is LGHNA and CDR2 is YSLEER. J was trimmed by 4 bases and V by 2 bases; bases with no gene match: 11. The CDR3 DNA is TGCGCCAGCAGCCAATCTAACTCAGCGGGGGGCCCCACCGGGGAGCTGTTTTTT. Its protein product is CASSQSNSAGGPTGELFF.

This clonotype occurred a few times. The chain uses TRBV7-8 and TRBJ2-1, with TRBD2 matching 8 bases. Germline-derived CDR1 and CDR2 are SGHVS and FQNEAQ. The CDR3 covers 15 residues. With V trimmed by 0 bases and J by 3 bases, 1 base remained unmatched. Written as DNA, the CDR3 is TGTGCCAGCAGCTTAGCACTAGCGGTCTACAATGAGCAGTTCTTC. Residues: CASSLALAVYNEQFF.

The CDR3 DNA follows: TGTGCCAGCAGCCCGGGGGTGCGGGATGAGCAGTTCTTC. It yields the protein CASSPGVRDEQFF. V and J are TRBV13 and TRBJ2-1, with D maybe TRBD2 (6 bases). V lost 5 bases and J 8 bases, leaving 13 bases between the germline ends. The CDR3 is 13 amino acids. Germline values: CDR1 PRHDT, CDR2 FYEKMQ (reference sequence). The full variable domain, with the rest looked up from reference TRBV13 and TRBJ2-1, is AAGVIQSPRHLIKEKRETATLKCYPIPRHDTVYWYQQGPGQDPQFLISFYEKMQSDKGSIPDRFSAQQFSDYHSELNMSSLELGDSALYFCASSPGVRDEQFFGPGTRLTVL.

The genes are TRBV3-1 and TRBJ2-2; the match to TRBD1 covers 7 bases. From germline, CDR1 is LGHDT and CDR2 YNNKEL (reference sequence). The CDR3 has 13 residues. Trimming at V came to 0 bases and at J to 14 bases, leaving 6 bases not matched to a gene. This chain's CDR3 is CASSQEYRGGLFF. The CDR3 DNA reads as TGTGCCAGCAGCCAAGAGTACAGGGGTGGTCTGTTTTTT.

This clonotype appeared many times. This rearrangement joins TRBV24-1 to TRBJ2-3; the match to TRBD2 covers 11 bases. This CDR3 region has 15 residues. V lost 4 bases, J lost 7 bases, and 6 bases stayed unmatched. From germline, CDR1 is KGHDR and CDR2 SFDVKD. CDR3 DNA: TGTGCCACCAGTGAGGTAGCGGGAGGGGCGCATACGCAGTATTTT. This translates into CATSEVAGGAHTQYF.